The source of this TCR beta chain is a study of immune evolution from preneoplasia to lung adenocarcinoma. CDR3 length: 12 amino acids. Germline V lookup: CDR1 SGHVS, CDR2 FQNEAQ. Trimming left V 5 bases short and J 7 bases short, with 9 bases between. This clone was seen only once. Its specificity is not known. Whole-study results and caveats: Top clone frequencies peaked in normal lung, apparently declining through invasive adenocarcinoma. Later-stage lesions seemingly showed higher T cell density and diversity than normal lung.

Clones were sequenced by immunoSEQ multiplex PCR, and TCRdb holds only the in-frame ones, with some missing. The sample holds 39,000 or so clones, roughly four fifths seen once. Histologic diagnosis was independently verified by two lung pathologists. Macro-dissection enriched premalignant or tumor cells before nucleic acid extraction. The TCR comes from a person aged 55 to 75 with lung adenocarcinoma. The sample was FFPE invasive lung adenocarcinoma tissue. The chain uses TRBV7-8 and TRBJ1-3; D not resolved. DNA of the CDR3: TGTGCCAGCAGCCCGGCGACGAACACCATATATTTT. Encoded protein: CASSPATNTIYF.